This T cell receptor beta chain was identified during a study of blood T cell repertoires in COVID-19. The CDR3 is 15 residues long. Germline V CDR1 and CDR2: SGHTA, FQGNSA. V lost 2 bases, J lost 2 bases, and 12 bases lay in between. The assay was immunoSEQ multiplex PCR, and TCRdb's table has in-frame clones only and misses some. The sample yields just over 95,000 clones, 82% seen once. This TCR derives from a man older than 75 with acute or convalescent COVID-19. The sequencing input was peripheral blood. V gene TRBV7-2 combines with J gene TRBJ2-5; the D is unclear. The CDR3 sequence is CASSLRAAAQETQYF. CDR3 coding DNA: TGTGCCAGCAGCTTACGAGCAGCAGCGCAAGAGACCCAGTACTTC.